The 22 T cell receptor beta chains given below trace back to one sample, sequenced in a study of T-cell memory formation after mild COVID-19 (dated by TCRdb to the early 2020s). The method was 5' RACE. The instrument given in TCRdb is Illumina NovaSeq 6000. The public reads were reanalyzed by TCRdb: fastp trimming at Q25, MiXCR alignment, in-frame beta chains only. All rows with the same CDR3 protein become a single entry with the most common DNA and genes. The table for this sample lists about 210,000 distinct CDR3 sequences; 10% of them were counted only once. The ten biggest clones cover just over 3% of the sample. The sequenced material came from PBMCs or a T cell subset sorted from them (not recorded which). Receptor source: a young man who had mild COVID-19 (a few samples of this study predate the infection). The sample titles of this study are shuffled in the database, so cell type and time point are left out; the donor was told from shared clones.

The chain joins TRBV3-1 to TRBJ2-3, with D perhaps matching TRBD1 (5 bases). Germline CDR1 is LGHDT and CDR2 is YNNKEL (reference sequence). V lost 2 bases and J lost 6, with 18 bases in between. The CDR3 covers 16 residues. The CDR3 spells CASSQKGWGDLDTQYF. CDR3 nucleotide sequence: TGTGCCAGCAGCCAAAAAGGATGGGGCGACCTCGATACGCAGTATTTT.

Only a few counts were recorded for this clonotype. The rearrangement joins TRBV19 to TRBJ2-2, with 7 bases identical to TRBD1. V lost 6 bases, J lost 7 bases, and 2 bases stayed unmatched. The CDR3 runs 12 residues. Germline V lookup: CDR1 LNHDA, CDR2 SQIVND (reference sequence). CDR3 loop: CASSRGIGELFF. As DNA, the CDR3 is TGTGCCAGTAGCAGGGGGATCGGGGAGCTGTTTTTT.

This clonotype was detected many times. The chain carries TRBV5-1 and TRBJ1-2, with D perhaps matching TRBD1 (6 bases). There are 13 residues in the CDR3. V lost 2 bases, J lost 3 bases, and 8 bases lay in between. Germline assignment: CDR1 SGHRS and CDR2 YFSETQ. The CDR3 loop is CASSFGGDYGYTF. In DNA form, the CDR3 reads TGCGCCAGCAGCTTCGGGGGCGACTATGGCTACACCTTC. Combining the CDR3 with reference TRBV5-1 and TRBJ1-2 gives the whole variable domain KAGVTQTPRYLIKTRGQQVTLSCSPISGHRSVSWYQQTPGQGLQFLFEYFSETQRNKGNFPGRFSGRQFSNSRSEMNVSTLELGDSALYLCASSFGGDYGYTFGSGTRLTVV.

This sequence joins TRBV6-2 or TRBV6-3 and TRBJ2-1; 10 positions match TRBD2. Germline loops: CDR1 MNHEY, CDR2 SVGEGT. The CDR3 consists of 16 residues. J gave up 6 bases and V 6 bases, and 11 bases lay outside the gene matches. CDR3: CASSPGPQRGGNEQFF. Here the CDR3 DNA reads TGTGCCAGCAGCCCCGGGCCCCAGCGGGGGGGCAATGAGCAGTTCTTC.

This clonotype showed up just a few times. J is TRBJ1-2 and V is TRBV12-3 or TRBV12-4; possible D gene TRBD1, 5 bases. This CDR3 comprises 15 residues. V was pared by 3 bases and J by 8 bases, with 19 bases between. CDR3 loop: CASSFRQWGTGGYTF. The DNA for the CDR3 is TGTGCCAGCAGTTTTAGACAATGGGGCACGGGCGGCTACACCTTC.

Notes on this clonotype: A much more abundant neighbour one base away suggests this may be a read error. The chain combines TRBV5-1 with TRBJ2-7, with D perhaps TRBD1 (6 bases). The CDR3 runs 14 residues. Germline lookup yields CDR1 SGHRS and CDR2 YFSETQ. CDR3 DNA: TGCGCCAGCAGCGCCCTTCAGGGGCCCTACGAGAAGTACTTC. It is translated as CASSALQGPYEKYF. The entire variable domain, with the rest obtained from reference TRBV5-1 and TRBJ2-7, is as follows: KAGVTQTPRYLIKTRGQQVTLSCSPISGHRSVSWYQQTPGQGLQFLFEYFSETQRNKGNFPGRFSGRQFSNSRSEMNVSTLELGDSALYLCASSALQGPYEKYFGPGTRLTVT.

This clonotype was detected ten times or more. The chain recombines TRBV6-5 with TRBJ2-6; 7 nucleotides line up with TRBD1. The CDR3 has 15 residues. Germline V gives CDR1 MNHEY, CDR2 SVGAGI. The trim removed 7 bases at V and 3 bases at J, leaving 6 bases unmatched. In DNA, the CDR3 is TGTGCCAGCACCAGACAGGGTTTTGGGGCCAACGTCCTGACTTTC. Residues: CASTRQGFGANVLTF.

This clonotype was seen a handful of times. This CDR3 reads CASSLLGTGEYIQYF. In nucleotides, the CDR3 is TGTGCCAGCAGCTTGTTAGGGACAGGAGAGTACATTCAGTACTTC. The J gene is TRBJ2-4, the V gene TRBV11-2, with 8 positions matching TRBD1. Germline-derived CDR1 and CDR2 are SGHAT and FQNNGV. The CDR3 consists of 15 residues. The V and J ends lost 3 bases and 8 bases, in that order; junction bases with no gene match: 9.

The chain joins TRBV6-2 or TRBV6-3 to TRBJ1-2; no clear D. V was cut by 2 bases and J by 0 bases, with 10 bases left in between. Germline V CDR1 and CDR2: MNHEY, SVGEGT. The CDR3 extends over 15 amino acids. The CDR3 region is CASSYLRATNYGYTF. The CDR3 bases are TGTGCCAGCAGTTACCTACGGGCAACTAACTATGGCTACACCTTC.

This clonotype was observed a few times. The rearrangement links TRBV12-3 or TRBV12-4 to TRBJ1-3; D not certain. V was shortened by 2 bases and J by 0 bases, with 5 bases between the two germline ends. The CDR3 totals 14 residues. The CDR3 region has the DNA TGTGCCAGCAGTTTATGGGTCTCTGGAAACACCATATATTTT. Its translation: CASSLWVSGNTIYF.

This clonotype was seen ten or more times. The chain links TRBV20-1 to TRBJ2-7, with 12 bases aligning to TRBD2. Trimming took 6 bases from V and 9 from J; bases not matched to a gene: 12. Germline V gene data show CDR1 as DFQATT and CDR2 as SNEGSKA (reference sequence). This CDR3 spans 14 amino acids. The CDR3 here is CSAQRSSGGARQYV. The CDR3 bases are TGCAGTGCCCAGAGGTCTAGCGGGGGGGCCAGGCAGTACGTC.

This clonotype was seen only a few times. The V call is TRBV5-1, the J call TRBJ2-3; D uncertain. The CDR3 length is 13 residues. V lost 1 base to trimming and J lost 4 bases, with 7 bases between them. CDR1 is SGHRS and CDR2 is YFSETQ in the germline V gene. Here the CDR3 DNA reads TGCGCCAGCAGCTTGCAGGCCCCAGATACGCAGTATTTT. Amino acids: CASSLQAPDTQYF.

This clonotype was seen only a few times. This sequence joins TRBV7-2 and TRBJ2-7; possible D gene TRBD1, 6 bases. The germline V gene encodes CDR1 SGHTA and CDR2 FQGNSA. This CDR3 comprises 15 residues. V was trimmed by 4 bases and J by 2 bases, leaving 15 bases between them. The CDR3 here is CASSSQGYTTYEQYF. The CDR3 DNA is TGTGCCAGCAGCTCACAGGGCTACACCACCTACGAGCAGTACTTC.

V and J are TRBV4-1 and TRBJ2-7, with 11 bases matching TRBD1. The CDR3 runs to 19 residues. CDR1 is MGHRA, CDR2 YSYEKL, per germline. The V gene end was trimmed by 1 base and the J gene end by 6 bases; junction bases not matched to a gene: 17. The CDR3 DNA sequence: TGCGCCAGCAGCCAAGTACGGACAGGGGGCTCGCAAGCGGGCTCCGAGCAGTACTTC. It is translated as CASSQVRTGGSQAGSEQYF.

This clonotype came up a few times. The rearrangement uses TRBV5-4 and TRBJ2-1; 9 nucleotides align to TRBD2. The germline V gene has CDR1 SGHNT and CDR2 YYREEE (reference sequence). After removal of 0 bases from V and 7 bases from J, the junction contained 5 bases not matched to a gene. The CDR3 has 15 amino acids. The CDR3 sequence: CASSLGGGALNEQFF. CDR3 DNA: TGTGCCAGCAGCTTGGGCGGGGGGGCGTTGAATGAGCAGTTCTTC.

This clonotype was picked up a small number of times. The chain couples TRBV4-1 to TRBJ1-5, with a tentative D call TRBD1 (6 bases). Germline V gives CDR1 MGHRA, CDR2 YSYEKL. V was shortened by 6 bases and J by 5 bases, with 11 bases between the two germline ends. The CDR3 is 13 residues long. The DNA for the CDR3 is TGCGCCAGCAGAGGGACACCCGATCAGCCCCAGCATTTT. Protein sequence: CASRGTPDQPQHF.

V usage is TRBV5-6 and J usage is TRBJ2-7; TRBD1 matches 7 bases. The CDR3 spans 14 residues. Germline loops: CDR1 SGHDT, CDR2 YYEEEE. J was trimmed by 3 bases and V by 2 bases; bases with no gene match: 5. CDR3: CASSLVGQNYEQYF. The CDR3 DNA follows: TGTGCCAGCAGCTTAGTGGGACAGAACTACGAGCAGTACTTC.

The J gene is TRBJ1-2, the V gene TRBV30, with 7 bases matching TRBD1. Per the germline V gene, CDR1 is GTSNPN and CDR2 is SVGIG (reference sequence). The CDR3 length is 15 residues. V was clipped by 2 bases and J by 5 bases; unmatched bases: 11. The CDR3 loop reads CAWSRGFAGGYGYTF. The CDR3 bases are TGTGCCTGGAGTCGCGGGTTTGCAGGGGGGTATGGCTACACCTTC. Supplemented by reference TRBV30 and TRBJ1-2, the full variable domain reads SQTIHQWPATLVQPVGSPLSLECTVEGTSNPNLYWYRQAAGRGLQLLFYSVGIGQISSEVPQNLSASRPQDRQFILSSKKLLLSDSGFYLCAWSRGFAGGYGYTFGSGTRLTVV.

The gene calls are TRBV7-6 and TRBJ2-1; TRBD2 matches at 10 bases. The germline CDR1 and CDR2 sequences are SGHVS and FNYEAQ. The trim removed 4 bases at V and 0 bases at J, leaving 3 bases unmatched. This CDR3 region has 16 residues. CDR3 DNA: TGTGCCAGCAGCTCCTCTAGCGGGAGCTCCTACAATGAGCAGTTCTTC. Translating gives CASSSSSGSSYNEQFF.

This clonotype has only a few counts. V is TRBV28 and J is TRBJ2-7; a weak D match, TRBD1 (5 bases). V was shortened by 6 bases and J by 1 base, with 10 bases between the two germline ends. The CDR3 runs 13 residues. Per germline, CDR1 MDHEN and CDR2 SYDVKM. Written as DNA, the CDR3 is TGTGCCAGCAGCGGACACCCGTCCTACGAGCAGTACTTC. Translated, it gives CASSGHPSYEQYF.

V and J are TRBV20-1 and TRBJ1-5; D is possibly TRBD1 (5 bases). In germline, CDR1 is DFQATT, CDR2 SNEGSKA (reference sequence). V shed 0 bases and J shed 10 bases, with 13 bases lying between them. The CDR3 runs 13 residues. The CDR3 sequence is CSAREWGMGPQHF. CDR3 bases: TGCAGTGCTAGAGAGTGGGGCATGGGACCCCAGCATTTT.

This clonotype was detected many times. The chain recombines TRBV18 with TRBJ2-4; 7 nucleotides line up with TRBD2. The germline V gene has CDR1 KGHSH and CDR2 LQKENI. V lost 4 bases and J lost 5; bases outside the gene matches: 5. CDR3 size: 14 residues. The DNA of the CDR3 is TGTGCCAGCTCACTTTCTAGCGGAGAAAACATTCAGTACTTC. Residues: CASSLSSGENIQYF.